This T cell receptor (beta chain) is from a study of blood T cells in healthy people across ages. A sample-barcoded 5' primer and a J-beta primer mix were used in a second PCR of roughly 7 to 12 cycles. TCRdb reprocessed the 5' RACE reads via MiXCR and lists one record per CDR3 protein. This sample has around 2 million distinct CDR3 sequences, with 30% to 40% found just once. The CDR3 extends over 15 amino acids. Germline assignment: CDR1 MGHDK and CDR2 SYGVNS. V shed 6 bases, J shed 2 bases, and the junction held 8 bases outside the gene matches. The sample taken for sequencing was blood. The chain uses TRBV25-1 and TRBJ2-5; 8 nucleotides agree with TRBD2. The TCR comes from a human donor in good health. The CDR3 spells CASSDYREGQETQYF. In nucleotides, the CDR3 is TGTGCCAGCAGCGACTACCGGGAGGGGCAAGAGACCCAGTACTTC.